This passage covers 11 T cell receptor beta chains from one sample sequenced in a study of cytomegalovirus exposure and HLA in healthy donors. Both 60 Vbeta primers and 13 Jbeta primers went into the PCR. Method: immunoSEQ multiplex PCR; TCRdb's copy keeps in-frame clones and lacks some. This table holds over 45,000 clones, approximately 80% found once. Material: PBMCs. Every receptor here comes from a man younger than 45 in good health and CMV-seronegative.

The CDR3 sequence is CASSSSGGPQETQYF. The CDR3 DNA reads TGTGCCAGTAGCAGTAGCGGGGGGCCCCAAGAGACCCAGTACTTC. The J gene is TRBJ2-5, the V gene TRBV19; 10 bases are shared with TRBD2. CDR1 and CDR2 from the germline V gene are LNHDA and SQIVND (reference sequence). The CDR3 is made up of 15 amino acids. Losses at the gene ends were 6 bases for V and 1 base for J; bases not matched to a gene: 5.

The rearrangement uses TRBV5-4 and TRBJ2-7, with no clear D. The CDR3 spans 14 residues. Trimming shortened V by 3 bases and J by 3 bases, and 13 bases separated the two germline ends. Germline lookup yields CDR1 SGHNT and CDR2 YYREEE (reference sequence). The DNA of the CDR3 is TGTGCCAGCAGCTCCCTAGGATCCATCTACGAGCAGTACTTC. It encodes CASSSLGSIYEQYF.

The rearrangement uses TRBV27 and TRBJ2-7; no firm D call. Germline V lookup: CDR1 MNHEY, CDR2 SMNVEV (reference sequence). The V end was cut by 4 bases, the J end by 0 bases, with 10 bases between. The length of the CDR3 is 14 residues. CDR3 DNA sequence: TGTGCCAGCAGTTCCGGGTCTAGCTCCTACGAGCAGTACTTC. The encoded protein is CASSSGSSSYEQYF.

The chain employs TRBV5-4 and TRBJ2-5; TRBD2 aligns across 10 bases. J gave up 5 bases and V 1 base, and 14 bases lay outside the gene matches. The germline V gene has CDR1 SGHNT and CDR2 YYREEE (reference sequence). The CDR3 extends over 18 amino acids. The CDR3 nucleotides read TGTGCCAGCAGCTTGAGTCTACGGACTAGCGGTTTAGGGGAGACCCAGTACTTC. It is translated as CASSLSLRTSGLGETQYF.

The CDR3 loop is CASSLEPAREAYNEQFF. The CDR3 bases are TGTGCCAGCAGCTTAGAACCCGCCAGGGAGGCCTACAATGAGCAGTTCTTC. The rearrangement joins TRBV7-2 to TRBJ2-1; a weak D match, TRBD2 (6 bases). CDR3 length equals 17 residues. Germline V gives CDR1 SGHTA, CDR2 FQGNSA. V gave up 1 base and J gave up 2 bases, with 15 bases separating them. The full variable domain, rest sourced from reference TRBV7-2 and TRBJ2-1, is GAGVSQSPSNKVTEKGKDVELRCDPISGHTALYWYRQSLGQGLEFLIYFQGNSAPDKSGLPSDRFSAERTGGSVSTLTIQRTQQEDSAVYLCASSLEPAREAYNEQFFGPGTRLTVL.

V and J are TRBV19 and TRBJ2-3; the match to TRBD2 covers 7 bases. The CDR3 sequence is 16 residues long. The germline CDR1 and CDR2 sequences are LNHDA and SQIVND (reference sequence). The trim removed 7 bases at V and 4 bases at J, leaving 14 bases unmatched. The CDR3, as DNA: TGTGCCAGTAAGGGTTTCGGGGAGGGGCTTCCAGATACGCAGTATTTT. Residues: CASKGFGEGLPDTQYF.

In the case of this clone: The junction departs from the called germline gene at one end, perhaps through a read error. The V and J genes are TRBV7-9 and TRBJ1-2; D gene unclear. Germline V gives CDR1 SEHNR, CDR2 FQNEAQ (reference sequence). This CDR3 contains 13 residues. CDR3: CSSERSPYYGYTF. Here the CDR3 DNA reads TGTTCCAGCGAACGGAGTCCTTACTATGGCTACACCTTC.

This chain joins TRBV7-2 and TRBJ1-2; D is perhaps TRBD1 (5 bases). The CDR3 is made up of 16 amino acids. In germline, CDR1 is SGHTA, CDR2 FQGNSA. The ends were cut back, 5 bases at V and 1 base at J, with 17 bases in the middle. CDR3 in amino acids: CASSPPGGIGNYGYTF. The CDR3 nucleotides are TGTGCCAGCAGCCCCCCGGGGGGGATTGGTAACTATGGCTACACCTTC.

This clone was seen a few times. The gene calls are TRBV19 and TRBJ1-4; 8 bases align to TRBD1. V lost 10 bases to trimming and J lost 3 bases; unmatched junction nucleotides: 16. Germline V lookup: CDR1 LNHDA, CDR2 SQIVND (reference sequence). This CDR3 contains 17 residues. For the CDR3, the DNA is TGTGCCACCAGCAAAGTACAGGGGGGATCCCCTAATGAAAAACTGTTTTTT. It specifies CATSKVQGGSPNEKLFF.

V gene TRBV6-5 combines with J gene TRBJ1-2; weak D call: TRBD1 (6 bases). The CDR3 is 13 amino acids. CDR1 and CDR2 from the germline V gene are MNHEY and SVGAGI. V lost 6 bases and J lost 5, with 13 bases in between. In nucleotides, the CDR3 is TGTGCCAGCAGCCCCGGGGGGGCATATGGCTACACCTTC. Amino acids: CASSPGGAYGYTF.

As DNA, the CDR3 is TGCAGCGTTTTGACAGGGATTGGGACCCAGTACTTC. Its translation is CSVLTGIGTQYF. The chain links TRBV29-1 to TRBJ2-5; 7 bases map to TRBD1. Germline V gives CDR1 SQVTM, CDR2 ANQGSEA. CDR3 length equals 12 residues. Germline trimming cut 5 bases from V and 7 bases from J; bases unmatched to any gene: 7.